This passage covers 22 T cell receptor beta chains from one sample sequenced in a study of T cell changes during pregnancy in multiple sclerosis. Data came from immunoSEQ multiplex PCR; TCRdb stores just in-frame clones and leaves some out. Here the sample spans tens of thousands of clones, about 95% being singletons. The specimen was peripheral blood, collected in the third trimester of pregnancy. The receptor source for this set is a female donor with multiple sclerosis, enrolled in a pregnancy study.

The V call is TRBV5-1, the J call TRBJ2-1, with TRBD2 matching over 11 bases. The CDR3 extends over 17 amino acids. V gave up 4 bases and J gave up 4 bases; unmatched junction bases: 10. Germline CDR1 is SGHRS and CDR2 is YFSETQ. The CDR3 loop reads CASSTRSGGATYNEQFF. As DNA, the CDR3 is TGCGCCAGCAGCACCCGTAGCGGGGGGGCTACATACAATGAGCAGTTCTTC.

The J gene is TRBJ1-5, the V gene TRBV7-2, with D possibly being TRBD1 (5 bases). Trimming left V 2 bases short and J 6 bases short, with 14 bases between. From germline, CDR1 is SGHTA and CDR2 FQGNSA. CDR3 length equals 15 residues. CDR3: CASSLSGMGGQPQHF. The DNA of the CDR3 is TGTGCCAGCAGCTTATCAGGGATGGGAGGTCAGCCCCAGCATTTT.

This chain connects TRBV7-9 to TRBJ2-2; the match to TRBD1 covers 7 bases. The CDR3 loop spans 14 amino acids. The V gene end was trimmed by 6 bases and the J gene end by 6 bases; junction bases not matched to a gene: 7. The V gene's germline CDR1 is SEHNR and CDR2 FQNEAQ (reference sequence). DNA for the CDR3: TGTGCCAGCAGACCCGACAGGGAAGCCGGGGAGCTGTTTTTT. It is translated as CASRPDREAGELFF.

The J gene is TRBJ2-1, the V gene TRBV19, with 13 positions matching TRBD2. Germline values: CDR1 LNHDA, CDR2 SQIVND (reference sequence). This CDR3 contains 14 residues. Germline trimming cut 10 bases from V and 4 bases from J; bases unmatched to any gene: 4. The CDR3 sequence: CATTSGGVYNEQFF. Written as DNA, the CDR3 is TGTGCCACCACTAGCGGGGGGGTATACAATGAGCAGTTCTTC.

This chain connects TRBV5-1 to TRBJ2-7; maybe TRBD1 (6 bases). The CDR3 contains 16 residues. Trimming left V 0 bases short and J 1 base short, with 14 bases between. Germline V gene lookup returns CDR1 SGHRS and CDR2 YFSETQ. CDR3 nucleotides: TGCGCCAGCAGCTTGGGGGCCCGACAGGCTTCCTACGAGCAGTACTTC. It translates to CASSLGARQASYEQYF.

The rearrangement links TRBV5-1 to TRBJ2-2; D is perhaps TRBD2 (6 bases). Per the germline V gene, CDR1 is SGHRS and CDR2 is YFSETQ. CDR3 size: 16 residues. Trimming removed 0 bases from V and 4 bases from J, with 13 bases in between. In DNA, the CDR3 is TGCGCCAGCAGCTTGGCCTGGAGGGTATCCACCGGGGAGCTGTTTTTT. Amino acid sequence: CASSLAWRVSTGELFF.

The chain combines TRBV5-1 with TRBJ2-7; perhaps TRBD1 as D (7 bases). With 0 bases removed from V and 7 bases from J, the gap between germline ends came to 11 bases. Germline CDR1 reads SGHRS; CDR2 reads YFSETQ. This CDR3 contains 13 residues. The CDR3 region has the DNA TGCGCCAGCAGCTTGGAGGGGGCGGGGGAGCAGTACTTC. This translates into CASSLEGAGEQYF.

J is TRBJ1-1 and V is TRBV7-9, with 7 bases fitting TRBD1. The germline V gene has CDR1 SEHNR and CDR2 FQNEAQ (reference sequence). The CDR3 loop spans 13 amino acids. Losses at the gene ends were 6 bases for V and 5 bases for J; bases not matched to a gene: 6. The CDR3 nucleotides are TGTGCCAGCAGTTCACAGGGGACTACTGAAGCTTTCTTT. It yields the protein CASSSQGTTEAFF.

The chain uses TRBV5-6 and TRBJ2-7, with 7 bases identical to TRBD1. The ends lost 4 bases at V and 6 bases at J; junction bases unmatched: 7. This CDR3 is built from 13 residues. Germline loops: CDR1 SGHDT, CDR2 YYEEEE. In DNA, the CDR3 is TGTGCCAGCAGCGCTGGGACAGCCGGCGAGCAGTACTTC. This gives the protein CASSAGTAGEQYF.

The chain uses TRBV4-1 and TRBJ2-3, with unresolved D. The germline CDR1 and CDR2 sequences are MGHRA and YSYEKL. V lost 1 base to trimming and J lost 2 bases, with 7 bases between them. The CDR3 is 14 residues long. Here the CDR3 DNA reads TGCGCCAGCAGCCAAGGCGGCCTCACAGATACGCAGTATTTT. Translated, it gives CASSQGGLTDTQYF.

The CDR3 reads CASSRRGGVFSNQPQHF. The CDR3 bases are TGCGCCAGCAGCCGCCGGGGGGGGGTTTTTAGCAATCAGCCCCAGCATTTT. The chain carries TRBV4-1 and TRBJ1-5; a possible D gene is TRBD1 (5 bases). Trimming pared 4 bases from V and 0 bases from J, leaving 16 bases between. Germline lookup yields CDR1 MGHRA and CDR2 YSYEKL. This CDR3 has 17 amino acids.

The CDR3 DNA is TGTGCCAGCAGCTGGAGGACAGGGGGATTTCATCAGCCCCAGCATTTT. It specifies CASSWRTGGFHQPQHF. The chain employs TRBV5-8 and TRBJ1-5, with TRBD1 matching over 10 bases. The length of the CDR3 is 16 residues. J gave up 5 bases and V 3 bases, and 8 bases lay outside the gene matches. Per germline, CDR1 SGHTS and CDR2 YDEGEE.

The V gene is TRBV27, the J gene TRBJ2-3, with D possibly matching TRBD1 (5 bases). The CDR3 length is 14 residues. V was pared by 0 bases and J by 6 bases, with 10 bases between. CDR1 and CDR2 (germline): MNHEY, SMNVEV (reference sequence). CDR3 sequence: CASSLSWGPDTQYF. CDR3 nucleotide sequence: TGTGCCAGCAGTTTATCTTGGGGCCCCGATACGCAGTATTTT.

This rearrangement joins TRBV11-3 to TRBJ2-1, with D possibly matching TRBD2 (7 bases). CDR1 and CDR2 (germline): SGHNT, YENEEA. This CDR3 has 13 amino acids. V was shortened by 5 bases and J by 7 bases, with 12 bases between the two germline ends. Written as DNA, the CDR3 is TGTGCCAGCAGCGGGGGGGCTAGTAATGAGCAGTTCTTC. This translates into CASSGGASNEQFF.

The chain uses TRBV9 and TRBJ2-3, with 12 nucleotides matching TRBD2. Losses at the gene ends were 3 bases for V and 5 bases for J; bases not matched to a gene: 10. Germline V lookup: CDR1 SGDLS, CDR2 YYNGEE. The CDR3 is made up of 17 amino acids. CDR3: CASSATLRLAGEDTQYF. In DNA, the CDR3 is TGTGCCAGCAGCGCCACCCTCAGACTAGCGGGGGAAGATACGCAGTATTTT.

The chain recombines TRBV28 with TRBJ1-2, with 7 nucleotides matching TRBD1. Germline V gene lookup returns CDR1 MDHEN and CDR2 SYDVKM. J gave up 5 bases and V 8 bases, and 5 bases lay outside the gene matches. This CDR3 region has 12 residues. The CDR3 DNA reads as TGTGCCAGCCAGGGGGGCTCTTATGGCTACACCTTC. This translates into CASQGGSYGYTF.

The CDR3 is CSVGGGSTDTQYF. CDR3 DNA: TGCAGCGTCGGCGGGGGATCGACAGATACGCAGTATTTT. The chain combines TRBV29-1 with TRBJ2-3, with 7 bases matching TRBD2. In germline, CDR1 is SQVTM, CDR2 ANQGSEA. The CDR3 is made up of 13 amino acids. V shed 6 bases and J 3 bases; nucleotides not matched to a gene: 6.

V gene TRBV19 combines with J gene TRBJ1-1; maybe TRBD1 (6 bases). V lost 0 bases to trimming and J lost 3 bases, with 20 bases between them. The germline gives CDR1 LNHDA, CDR2 SQIVND (reference sequence). The CDR3 sequence is 18 residues long. This chain's CDR3 is CASSIDRGRGTFYTEAFF. Written as DNA, the CDR3 is TGTGCCAGTAGTATAGATAGAGGCAGGGGCACCTTCTACACTGAAGCTTTCTTT. Together with reference TRBV19 and TRBJ1-1, the CDR3 gives the full variable domain: DGGITQSPKYLFRKEGQNVTLSCEQNLNHDAMYWYRQDPGQGLRLIYYSQIVNDFQKGDIAEGYSVSREKKESFPLTVTSAQKNPTAFYLCASSIDRGRGTFYTEAFFGQGTRLTVV.

The chain employs TRBV5-1 and TRBJ1-4; 8 bases agree with TRBD1. The CDR3 spans 17 residues. Germline lookup yields CDR1 SGHRS and CDR2 YFSETQ. With 5 bases clipped from V and 6 bases from J, the junction kept 15 bases outside the gene matches. This chain's CDR3 is CASRYGQGGRGDEKLFF. Written as DNA, the CDR3 is TGCGCCAGCAGATACGGACAGGGTGGCCGGGGAGATGAAAAACTGTTTTTT.

The chain links TRBV30 to TRBJ1-1, with TRBD1 matching 8 bases. This CDR3 spans 16 amino acids. Per the germline V gene, CDR1 is GTSNPN and CDR2 is SVGIG (reference sequence). The ends lost 2 bases at V and 0 bases at J; junction bases unmatched: 8. CDR3 protein: CAWSRSRDRLNTEAFF. The CDR3 DNA follows: TGTGCCTGGAGTCGTTCCCGGGACAGGTTGAACACTGAAGCTTTCTTT.

The chain carries TRBV7-3 and TRBJ1-1; 8 bases map to TRBD1. J lost 5 bases, V lost 5 bases, and 4 bases had no gene match. Looked up from germline, CDR1 is SGHTA and CDR2 is FQGTGA. CDR3 length: 13 residues. CDR3 in amino acids: CASSADRETEAFF. The CDR3 DNA sequence: TGTGCCAGCAGCGCGGACAGGGAAACTGAAGCTTTCTTT.

The chain uses TRBV6-1 and TRBJ1-2; the D gene is possibly TRBD1 (5 bases). CDR1 is MNHNS and CDR2 is SASEGT in the germline V gene. The ends were cut back, 4 bases at V and 4 bases at J, with 19 bases in the middle. The CDR3 has 16 amino acids. The CDR3 DNA reads as TGTGCCAGCAGTGGGGAAGGTGGCGGCCAGGGCTATGGCTACACCTTC. It codes for CASSGEGGGQGYGYTF.